This T cell receptor (beta chain) was retrieved from a study of patients and donors after allogeneic stem cell transplantation. Via MiXCR, TCRdb re-called the RT-PCR reads, giving one row per CDR3 protein. The sample includes about 960,000 distinct CDR3 sequences, roughly 18% seen only once; the top ten take 6%. The ends lost 3 bases at V and 4 bases at J; junction bases unmatched: 8. This CDR3 spans 15 amino acids. The specimen sequenced was blood, either unsorted or a sorted T cell fraction (not recorded which). The TCR sequence derives from a human donor who was either an allogeneic HSCT recipient or a stem cell or donor lymphocyte infusion donor (not recorded which). It is not recorded whose cells these are; they may come from a transplant donor. V is TRBV12-3 or TRBV12-4 and J is TRBJ1-2; 7 nucleotides agree with TRBD1. The CDR3 spells CASSFMTGQIYGYTF. The CDR3 nucleotides are TGTGCCAGCAGTTTCATGACAGGGCAAATCTATGGCTACACCTTC.